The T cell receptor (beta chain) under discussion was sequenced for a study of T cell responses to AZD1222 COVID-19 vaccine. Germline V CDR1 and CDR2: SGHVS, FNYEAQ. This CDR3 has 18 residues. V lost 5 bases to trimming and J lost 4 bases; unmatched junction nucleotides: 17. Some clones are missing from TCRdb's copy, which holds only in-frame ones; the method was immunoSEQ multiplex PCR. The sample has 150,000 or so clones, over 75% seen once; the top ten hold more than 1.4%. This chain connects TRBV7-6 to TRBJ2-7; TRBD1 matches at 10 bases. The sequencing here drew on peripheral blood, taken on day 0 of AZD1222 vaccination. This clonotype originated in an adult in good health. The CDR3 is CASSLRDRGLGIRYEQYF. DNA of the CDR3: TGTGCCAGCAGCCTCAGAGACAGGGGGCTTGGGATTCGGTACGAGCAGTACTTC.